This T cell receptor (beta chain) comes out of a study of control samples from healthy donors and cancer patients. The CDR3 has 12 amino acids. Trimming took 4 bases from V and 4 from J, leaving 5 bases between them. Here immunoSEQ multiplex PCR was the method, and the copy in TCRdb shows in-frame clones only, minus some. Of about 120,000 clones listed, roughly 89% are singletons. This receptor was identified in a man aged 25 to 40 in good health. The specimen sequenced was blood. The rearrangement uses TRBV12-3 or TRBV12-4 and TRBJ1-5; D ambiguous. DNA for the CDR3: TGTGCCAGCAGTTGGGGAAATCAGCCCCAGCATTTT. It specifies CASSWGNQPQHF.